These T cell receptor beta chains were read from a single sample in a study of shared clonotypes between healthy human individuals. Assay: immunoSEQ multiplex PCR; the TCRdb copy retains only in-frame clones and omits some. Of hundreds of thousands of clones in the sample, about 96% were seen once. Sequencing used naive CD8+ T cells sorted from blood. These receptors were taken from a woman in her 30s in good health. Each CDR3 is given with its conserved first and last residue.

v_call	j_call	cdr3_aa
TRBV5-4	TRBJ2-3	CASSLTGLLTDTQYF
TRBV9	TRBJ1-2	CASSPVGQGAFYGYTF
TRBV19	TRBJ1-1	CASSPGEGSTEAFF
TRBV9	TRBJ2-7	CASSLNSGSNYEQYF
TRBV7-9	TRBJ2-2	CASSLDSREGRATGELFF
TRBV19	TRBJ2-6	CASSIDPMTTGANVLTF
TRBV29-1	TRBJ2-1	CSVVPPGSSYNEQFF
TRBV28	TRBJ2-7	CASSLTRDSFSYEQYF
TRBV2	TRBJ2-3	CASSGTADTQYF
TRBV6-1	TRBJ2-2	CASSEGVNTGELFF
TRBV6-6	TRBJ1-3	CACSNGNTIYF
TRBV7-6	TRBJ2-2	CASSIVHSNTGELFF
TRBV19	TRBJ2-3	CASSNPPGDTQYF
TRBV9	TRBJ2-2	CASSLAGTGELFF
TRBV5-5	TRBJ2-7	CASSLGRNPTYEQYF
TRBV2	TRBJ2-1	CASSERAEYNEQFF
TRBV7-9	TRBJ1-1	CASSLPPPERAFF
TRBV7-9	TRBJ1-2	CASSLGRTGNYGYTF
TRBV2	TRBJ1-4	CASSPGGELEKLFF
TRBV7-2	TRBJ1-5	CASSLVGGLNGQPQHF
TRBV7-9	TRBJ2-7	CASSLSDGPGRSYEQYF
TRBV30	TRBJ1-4	CAWADTRLRDEKLFF
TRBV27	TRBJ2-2	CASTSGGELFF
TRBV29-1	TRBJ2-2	CSVEVLDRGTGELFF
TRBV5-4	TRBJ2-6	CASSLAGTGRSGANVLTF
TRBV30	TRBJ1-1	CAWSGGVEAFF
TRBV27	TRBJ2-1	CASSFRYNEQFF
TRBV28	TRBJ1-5	CASSSWNVKGDSNQPQHF
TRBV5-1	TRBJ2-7	CASRPGTGSMSHYEQYF
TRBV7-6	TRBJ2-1	CASSLAGAPGNEQFF
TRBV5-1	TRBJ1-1	CASSLRMNTEAFF
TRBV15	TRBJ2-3	CATSSMSMDTQYF
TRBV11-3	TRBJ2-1	CASSLEISNEQFF
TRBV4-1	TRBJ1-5	CASSYDQGDQPQHF
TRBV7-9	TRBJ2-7	CASSLKGLAGVEQYF
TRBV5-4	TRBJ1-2	CASSLARSGYYGYTF
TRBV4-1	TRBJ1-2	CASSQAPGTGNGYTF
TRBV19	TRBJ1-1	CASSIAATTGAFF
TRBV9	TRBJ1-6	CASSVDDRGNSPLHF
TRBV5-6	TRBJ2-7	CASSFRDRGAYEQYF
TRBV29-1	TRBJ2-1	CSVEGVTGTSEYNEQFF
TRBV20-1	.	CSADEQYF
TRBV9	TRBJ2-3	CASSPQLALYGDTQYF
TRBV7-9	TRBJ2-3	CASTIPSGRMPDTQYF